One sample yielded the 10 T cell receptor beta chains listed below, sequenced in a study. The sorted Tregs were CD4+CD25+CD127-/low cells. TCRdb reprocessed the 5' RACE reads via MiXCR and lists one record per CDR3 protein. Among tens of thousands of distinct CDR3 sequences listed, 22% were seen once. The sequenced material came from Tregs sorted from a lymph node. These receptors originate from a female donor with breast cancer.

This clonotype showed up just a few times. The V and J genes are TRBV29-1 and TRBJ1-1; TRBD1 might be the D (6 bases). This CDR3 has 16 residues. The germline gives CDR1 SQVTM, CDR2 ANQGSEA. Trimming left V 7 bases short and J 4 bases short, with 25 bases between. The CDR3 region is CSARTDPPTTATEAFF. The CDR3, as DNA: TGCAGCGCCCGGACAGACCCACCAACTACCGCCACTGAAGCTTTCTTT.

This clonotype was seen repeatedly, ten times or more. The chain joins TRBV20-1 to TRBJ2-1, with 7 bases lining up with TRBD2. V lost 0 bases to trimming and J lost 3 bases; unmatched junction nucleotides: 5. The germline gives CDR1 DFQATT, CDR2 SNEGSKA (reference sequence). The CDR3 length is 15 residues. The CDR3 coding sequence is TGCAGTGCTAGAGATCCCCTAGCGGTCTACAATGAGCAGTTCTTC. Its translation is CSARDPLAVYNEQFF.

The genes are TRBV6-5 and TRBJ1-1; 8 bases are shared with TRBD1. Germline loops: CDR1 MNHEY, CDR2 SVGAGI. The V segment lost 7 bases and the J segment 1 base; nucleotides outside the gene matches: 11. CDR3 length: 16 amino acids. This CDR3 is CASTKRQGLGNTEAFF. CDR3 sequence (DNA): TGTGCCAGCACCAAGCGACAGGGGTTAGGGAACACTGAAGCTTTCTTT.

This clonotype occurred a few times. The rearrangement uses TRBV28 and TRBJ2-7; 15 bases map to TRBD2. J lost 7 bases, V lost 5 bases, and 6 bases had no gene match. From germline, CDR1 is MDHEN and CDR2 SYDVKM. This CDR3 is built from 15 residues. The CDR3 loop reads CASSTWTSGRAEQYF. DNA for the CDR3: TGTGCCAGCAGTACCTGGACTAGCGGGAGGGCGGAGCAGTACTTC.

CDR3 sequence reads: CSASGPFNQPQHF. In DNA form, the CDR3 reads TGCAGTGCTAGTGGTCCTTTCAATCAGCCCCAGCATTTT. V and J are TRBV20-1 and TRBJ1-5, with unresolved D. CDR3 size: 13 residues. V lost 3 bases to trimming and J lost 3 bases, with 9 bases between them. CDR1 is DFQATT and CDR2 is SNEGSKA in the germline V gene (reference sequence).

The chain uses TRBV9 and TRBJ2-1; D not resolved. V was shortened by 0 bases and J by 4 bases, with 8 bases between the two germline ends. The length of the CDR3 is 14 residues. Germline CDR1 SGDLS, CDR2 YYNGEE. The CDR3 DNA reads TGTGCCAGCAGCGTAGAAAGAGAGTACAATGAGCAGTTCTTC. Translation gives CASSVEREYNEQFF.

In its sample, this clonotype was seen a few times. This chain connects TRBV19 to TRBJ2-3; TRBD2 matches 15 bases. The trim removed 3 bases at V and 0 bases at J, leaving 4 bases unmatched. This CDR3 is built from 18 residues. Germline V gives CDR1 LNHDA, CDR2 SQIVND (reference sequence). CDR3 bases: TGTGCCAGTAGTATCGGACTAGCGGGAGGGCCAAGCACAGATACGCAGTATTTT. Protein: CASSIGLAGGPSTDTQYF.

The CDR3 here is CASSFRGLSYEQYF. The CDR3 region has the DNA TGTGCCAGCAGTTTTAGGGGCCTATCCTACGAGCAGTACTTC. V is TRBV12-3 or TRBV12-4 and J is TRBJ2-7; the D gene is possibly TRBD1 (5 bases). Trimming cost V 3 bases and J 1 base, with 10 bases left between them. This CDR3 region has 14 residues.

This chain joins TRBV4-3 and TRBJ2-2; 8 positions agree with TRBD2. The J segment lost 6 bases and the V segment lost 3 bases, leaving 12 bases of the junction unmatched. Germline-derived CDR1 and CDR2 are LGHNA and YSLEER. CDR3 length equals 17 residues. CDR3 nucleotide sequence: TGCGCCAGCAGCCAGAGAGCAGGGACTAGGGTCGCCGGGGAGCTGTTTTTT. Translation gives CASSQRAGTRVAGELFF.

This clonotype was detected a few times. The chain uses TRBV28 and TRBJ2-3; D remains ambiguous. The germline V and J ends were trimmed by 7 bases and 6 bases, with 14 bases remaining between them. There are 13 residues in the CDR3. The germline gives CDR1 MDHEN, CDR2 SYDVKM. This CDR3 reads CASKLPLIDTQYF. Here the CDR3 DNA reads TGTGCCAGCAAACTCCCTCTTATTGATACGCAGTATTTT.